These T cell receptor beta chains were read from a single sample in a study of blood T cell repertoires in COVID-19. Libraries were prepared by immunoSEQ multiplex PCR; TCRdb keeps only in-frame clonotypes and omits some of them. The sample lists about 98,000 clones, roughly nine tenths occurring once. Sample: peripheral blood. The receptors derive from a man aged 45-65 years with acute or convalescent COVID-19. Both conserved end residues are part of each CDR3. A D gene is named only where the DNA matches it firmly. Clone size, where shown, is once, few, many, or a class for clones that have expanded.

V,J,size,D,length,CDR3,DNA
TRBV6-5,TRBJ1-2,.,.,14,CASSPKGVGYGYTF,TGTGCCAGCAGCCCCAAGGGGGTCGGCTATGGCTACACCTTC
TRBV11-3,TRBJ1-4,.,.,15,CASSLYGATNEKLFF,TGTGCCAGCAGCTTATACGGGGCAACTAATGAAAAACTGTTTTTT
TRBV6-2/TRBV6-3,TRBJ1-6,.,.,14,CASSLTGNNSPLHF,TGTGCCAGCAGCCTTACAGGGAATAATTCACCCCTCCACTTT
TRBV6-5,TRBJ2-3,.,TRBD2,15,CASRRLAAFTDTQYF,TGTGCCAGCCGACGACTAGCGGCCTTCACAGATACGCAGTATTTT
TRBV5-1,TRBJ2-7,.,.,14,CASRSTPPAYEQYF,TGCGCCAGCAGATCTACTCCTCCCGCCTACGAGCAGTACTTC
TRBV6-5,TRBJ1-6,once,TRBD1,15,CATKGQGLYNSPLHF,TGTGCCACCAAGGGACAGGGACTTTATAATTCACCCCTCCACTTT
TRBV9,TRBJ2-2,.,TRBD1,18,CASSAVAPTGSIAGELFF,TGTGCCAGCAGCGCCGTCGCCCCGACAGGGTCAATCGCCGGGGAGCTGTTTTTT
TRBV7-9,TRBJ1-1,.,TRBD1,15,CASSGQGILNTEAFF,TGTGCCAGCAGCGGACAGGGGATCTTGAACACTGAAGCTTTCTTT
TRBV5-5,TRBJ1-1,.,.,16,CASSLQGGTGGTEAFF,TGTGCCAGCAGCTTGCAAGGCGGGACTGGAGGAACTGAAGCTTTCTTT
TRBV24-1,TRBJ2-1,once,TRBD1,14,CATSSRTGYNEQFF,TGTGCCACCAGTAGCAGGACAGGATACAATGAGCAGTTCTTC
TRBV7-8,TRBJ1-1,.,TRBD1,12,CATGTGGTEAFF,TGTGCCACCGGGACAGGGGGCACTGAAGCTTTCTTT
TRBV11-2,TRBJ2-1,.,.,14,CASSSQTGYNEQFF,TGTGCCAGCAGCTCCCAGACAGGATACAATGAGCAGTTCTTC